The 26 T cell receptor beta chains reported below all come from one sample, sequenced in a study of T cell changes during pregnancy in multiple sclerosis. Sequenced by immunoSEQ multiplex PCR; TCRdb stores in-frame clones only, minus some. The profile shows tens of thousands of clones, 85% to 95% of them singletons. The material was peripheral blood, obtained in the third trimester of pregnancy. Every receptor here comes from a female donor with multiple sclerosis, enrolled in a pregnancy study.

CDR3: CASSLKDRISYEQYF. The DNA for the CDR3 is TGCGCCAGCAGCCTAAAGGACAGGATCTCCTACGAGCAGTACTTC. The chain links TRBV4-1 to TRBJ2-7; 7 positions match TRBD1. V was pared by 4 bases and J by 0 bases, with 6 bases of the junction left unmatched. Germline V gene data show CDR1 as MGHRA and CDR2 as YSYEKL. This CDR3 is 15 amino acids long.

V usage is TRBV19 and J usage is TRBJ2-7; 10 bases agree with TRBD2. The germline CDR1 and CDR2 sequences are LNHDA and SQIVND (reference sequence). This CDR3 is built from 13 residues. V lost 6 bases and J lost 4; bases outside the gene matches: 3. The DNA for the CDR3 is TGTGCCAGTAGAGGGGGACTAGCGTACGAGCAGTACTTC. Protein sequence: CASRGGLAYEQYF.

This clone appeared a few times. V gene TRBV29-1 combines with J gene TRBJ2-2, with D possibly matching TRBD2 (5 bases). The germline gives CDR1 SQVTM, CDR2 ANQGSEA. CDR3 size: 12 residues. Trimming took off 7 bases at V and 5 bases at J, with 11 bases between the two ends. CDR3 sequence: CSAEGQTGELFF. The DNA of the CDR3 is TGCAGCGCCGAGGGCCAGACCGGGGAGCTGTTTTTT.

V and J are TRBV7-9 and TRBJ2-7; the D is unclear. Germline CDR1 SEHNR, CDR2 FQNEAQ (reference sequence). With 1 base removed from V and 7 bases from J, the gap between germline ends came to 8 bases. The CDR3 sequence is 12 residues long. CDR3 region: CASSLDWREQYF. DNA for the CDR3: TGTGCCAGCAGCTTAGATTGGAGAGAGCAGTACTTC.

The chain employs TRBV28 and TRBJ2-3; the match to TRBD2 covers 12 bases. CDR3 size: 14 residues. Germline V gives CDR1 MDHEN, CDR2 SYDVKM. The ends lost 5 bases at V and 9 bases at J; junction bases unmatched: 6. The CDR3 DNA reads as TGTGCCAGCAGTGAGGCTAGCGGGAGGGAGACGCAGTATTTT. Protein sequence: CASSEASGRETQYF. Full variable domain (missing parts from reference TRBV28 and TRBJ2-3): DVKVTQSSRYLVKRTGEKVFLECVQDMDHENMFWYRQDPGLGLRLIYFSYDVKMKEKGDIPEGYSVSREKKERFSLILESASTNQTSMYLCASSEASGRETQYFGPGTRLTVL.

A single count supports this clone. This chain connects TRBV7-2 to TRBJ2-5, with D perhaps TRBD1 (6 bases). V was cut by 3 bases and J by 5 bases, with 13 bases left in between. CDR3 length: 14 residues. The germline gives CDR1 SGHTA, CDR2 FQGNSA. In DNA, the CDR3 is TGTGCCAGCAGCTTGGGGCAGGGGTTGGAGACCCAGTACTTC. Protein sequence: CASSLGQGLETQYF.

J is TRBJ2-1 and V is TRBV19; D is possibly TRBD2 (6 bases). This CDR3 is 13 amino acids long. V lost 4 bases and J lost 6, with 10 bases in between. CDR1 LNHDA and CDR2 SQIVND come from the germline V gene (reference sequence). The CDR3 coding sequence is TGTGCCAGTAGTACCCGGGGAGGCAATGAGCAGTTCTTC. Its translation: CASSTRGGNEQFF. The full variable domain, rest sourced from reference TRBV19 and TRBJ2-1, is DGGITQSPKYLFRKEGQNVTLSCEQNLNHDAMYWYRQDPGQGLRLIYYSQIVNDFQKGDIAEGYSVSREKKESFPLTVTSAQKNPTAFYLCASSTRGGNEQFFGPGTRLTVL.

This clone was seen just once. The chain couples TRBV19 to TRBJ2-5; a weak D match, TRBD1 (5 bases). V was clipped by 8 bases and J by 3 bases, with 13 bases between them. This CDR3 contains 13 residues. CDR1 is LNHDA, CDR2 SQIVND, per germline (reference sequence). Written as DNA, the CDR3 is TGTGCCAGTCAATCAGGGCGTAAAGAGACCCAGTACTTC. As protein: CASQSGRKETQYF.

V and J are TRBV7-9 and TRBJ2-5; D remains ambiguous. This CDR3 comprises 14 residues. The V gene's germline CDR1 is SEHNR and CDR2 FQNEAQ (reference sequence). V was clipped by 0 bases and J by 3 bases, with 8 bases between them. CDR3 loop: CASSLAREKETQYF. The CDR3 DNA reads TGTGCCAGCAGCTTAGCGCGAGAGAAAGAGACCCAGTACTTC.

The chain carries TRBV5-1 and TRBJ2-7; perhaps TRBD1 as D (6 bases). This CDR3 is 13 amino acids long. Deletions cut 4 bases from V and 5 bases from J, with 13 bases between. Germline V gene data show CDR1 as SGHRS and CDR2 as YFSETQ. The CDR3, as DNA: TGCGCCAGCAGCAAGGAACAGGGAGACGAGCAGTACTTC. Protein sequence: CASSKEQGDEQYF. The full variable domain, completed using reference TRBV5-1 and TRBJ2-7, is KAGVTQTPRYLIKTRGQQVTLSCSPISGHRSVSWYQQTPGQGLQFLFEYFSETQRNKGNFPGRFSGRQFSNSRSEMNVSTLELGDSALYLCASSKEQGDEQYFGPGTRLTVT.

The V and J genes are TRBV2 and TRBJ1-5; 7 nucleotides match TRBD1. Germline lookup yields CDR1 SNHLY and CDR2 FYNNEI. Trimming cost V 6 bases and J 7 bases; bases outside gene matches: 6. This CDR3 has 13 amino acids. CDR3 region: CASRADRVQPQHF. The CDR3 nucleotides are TGTGCCAGCAGGGCAGACAGGGTGCAGCCCCAGCATTTT. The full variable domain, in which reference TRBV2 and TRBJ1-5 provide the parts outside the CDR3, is EPEVTQTPSHQVTQMGQEVILRCVPISNHLYFYWYRQILGQKVEFLVSFYNNEISEKSEIFDDQFSVERPDGSNFTLKIRSTKLEDSAMYFCASRADRVQPQHFGDGTRLSIL.

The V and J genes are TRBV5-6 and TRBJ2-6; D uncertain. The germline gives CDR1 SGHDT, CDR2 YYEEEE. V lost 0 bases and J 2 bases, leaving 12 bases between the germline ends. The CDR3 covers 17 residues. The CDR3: CASSLVAARAGANVLTF. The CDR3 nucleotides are TGTGCCAGCAGCTTGGTAGCCGCCCGTGCTGGGGCCAACGTCCTGACTTTC.

The CDR3 loop reads CASSSGGNQPQHF. CDR3 DNA: TGTGCCAGCAGCTCAGGGGGTAATCAGCCCCAGCATTTT. The rearrangement joins TRBV5-6 to TRBJ1-5, with 7 bases that match TRBD1. CDR1 is SGHDT, CDR2 YYEEEE, per germline. The CDR3 has 13 amino acids. V shed 3 bases, J shed 4 bases, and the junction held 1 base outside the gene matches.

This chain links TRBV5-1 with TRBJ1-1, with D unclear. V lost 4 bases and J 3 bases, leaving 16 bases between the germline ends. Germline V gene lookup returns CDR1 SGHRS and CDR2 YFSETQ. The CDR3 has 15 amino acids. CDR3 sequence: CASSKWNPRDTEAFF. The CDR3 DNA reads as TGCGCCAGCAGCAAGTGGAACCCCCGGGACACTGAAGCTTTCTTT. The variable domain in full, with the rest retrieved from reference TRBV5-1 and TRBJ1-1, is KAGVTQTPRYLIKTRGQQVTLSCSPISGHRSVSWYQQTPGQGLQFLFEYFSETQRNKGNFPGRFSGRQFSNSRSEMNVSTLELGDSALYLCASSKWNPRDTEAFFGQGTRLTVV.

The CDR3 protein is CASSYSIRGTEAFF. In DNA, the CDR3 is TGTGCCAGCAGTTACTCGATTCGAGGCACTGAAGCTTTCTTT. The J gene is TRBJ1-1, the V gene TRBV6-5; D remains ambiguous. V dropped 0 bases and J dropped 4 bases, with 9 bases sitting between them. The germline V gene encodes CDR1 MNHEY and CDR2 SVGAGI. The CDR3 runs 14 residues.

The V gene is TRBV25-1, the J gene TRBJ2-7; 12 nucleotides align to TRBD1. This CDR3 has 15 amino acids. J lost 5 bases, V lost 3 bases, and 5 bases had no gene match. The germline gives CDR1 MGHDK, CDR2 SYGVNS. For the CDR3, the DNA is TGTGCCAGCAGTGACGAAGGGACAGGGGGCAACGAGCAGTACTTC. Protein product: CASSDEGTGGNEQYF.

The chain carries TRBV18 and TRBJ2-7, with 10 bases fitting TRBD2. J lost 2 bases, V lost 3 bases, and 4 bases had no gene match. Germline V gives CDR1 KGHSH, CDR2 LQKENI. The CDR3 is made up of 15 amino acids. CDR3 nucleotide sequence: TGTGCCAGCTCACCGGGAACTAGCGGGGCCTACGAGCAGTACTTC. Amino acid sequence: CASSPGTSGAYEQYF.

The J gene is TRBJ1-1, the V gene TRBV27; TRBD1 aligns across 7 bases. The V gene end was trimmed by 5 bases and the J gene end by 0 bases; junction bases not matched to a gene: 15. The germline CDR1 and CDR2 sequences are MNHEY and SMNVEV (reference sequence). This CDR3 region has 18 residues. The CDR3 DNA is TGTGCCAGCAGTCACTTACCCCCTTACAGGGGAATGAACACTGAAGCTTTCTTT. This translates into CASSHLPPYRGMNTEAFF.

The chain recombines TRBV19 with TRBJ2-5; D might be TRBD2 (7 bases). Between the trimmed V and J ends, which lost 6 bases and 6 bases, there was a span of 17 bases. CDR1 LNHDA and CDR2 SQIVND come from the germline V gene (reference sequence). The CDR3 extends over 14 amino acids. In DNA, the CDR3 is TGTGCCAGTAGCCAAAGGGGGGGGCGAAAGACCCAGTACTTC. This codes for CASSQRGGRKTQYF.

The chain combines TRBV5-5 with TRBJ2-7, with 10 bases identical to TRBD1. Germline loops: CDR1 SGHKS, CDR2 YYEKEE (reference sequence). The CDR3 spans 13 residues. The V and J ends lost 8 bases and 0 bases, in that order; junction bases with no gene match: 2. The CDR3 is CASGTGDSYEQYF. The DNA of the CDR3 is TGTGCCAGTGGGACAGGGGACTCCTACGAGCAGTACTTC.

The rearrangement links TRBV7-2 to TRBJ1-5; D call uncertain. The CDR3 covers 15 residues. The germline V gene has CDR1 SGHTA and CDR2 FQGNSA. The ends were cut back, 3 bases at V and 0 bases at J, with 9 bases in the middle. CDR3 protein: CASSFEQNSNQPQHF. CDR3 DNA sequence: TGTGCCAGCAGCTTCGAACAGAATAGCAATCAGCCCCAGCATTTT.

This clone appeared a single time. The CDR3: CASSQAPLGELFF. As DNA, the CDR3 is TGTGCCAGCAGCCAAGCCCCTCTTGGGGAGCTGTTTTTT. The genes are TRBV4-2 and TRBJ2-2; D is ambiguous. The CDR3 length is 13 residues. Per the germline V gene, CDR1 is LGHNA and CDR2 is YNFKEQ. V lost 1 base to trimming and J lost 8 bases, with 8 bases between them.

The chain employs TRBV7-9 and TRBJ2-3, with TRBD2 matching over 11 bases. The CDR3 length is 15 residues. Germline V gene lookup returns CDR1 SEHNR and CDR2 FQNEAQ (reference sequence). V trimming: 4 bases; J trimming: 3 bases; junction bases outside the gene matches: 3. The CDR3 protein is CASSYLAGGTDTQYF. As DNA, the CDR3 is TGTGCCAGCAGCTATCTAGCGGGGGGTACAGATACGCAGTATTTT. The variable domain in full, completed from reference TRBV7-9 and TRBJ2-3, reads DTGVSQNPRHKITKRGQNVTFRCDPISEHNRLYWYRQTLGQGPEFLTYFQNEAQLEKSRLLSDRFSAERPKGSFSTLEIQRTEQGDSAMYLCASSYLAGGTDTQYFGPGTRLTVL.

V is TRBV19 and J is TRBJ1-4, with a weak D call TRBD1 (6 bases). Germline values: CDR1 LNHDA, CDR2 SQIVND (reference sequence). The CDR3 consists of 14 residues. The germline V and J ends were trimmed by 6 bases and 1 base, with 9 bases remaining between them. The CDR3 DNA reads TGTGCCAGTAGCCAACAGGGAACTAATGAAAAACTGTTTTTT. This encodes CASSQQGTNEKLFF.

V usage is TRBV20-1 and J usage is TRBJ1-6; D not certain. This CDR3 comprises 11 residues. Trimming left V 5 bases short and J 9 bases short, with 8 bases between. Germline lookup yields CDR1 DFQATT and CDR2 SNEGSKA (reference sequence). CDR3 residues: CSAEEASPLHF. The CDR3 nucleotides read TGCAGTGCTGAGGAGGCTTCACCCCTCCACTTT.

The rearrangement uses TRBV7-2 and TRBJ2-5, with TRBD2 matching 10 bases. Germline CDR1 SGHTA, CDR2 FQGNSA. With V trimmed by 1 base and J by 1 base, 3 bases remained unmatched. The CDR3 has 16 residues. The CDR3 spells CASSLDSGRRQETQYF. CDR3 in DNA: TGTGCCAGCAGCTTAGATAGCGGGAGGCGCCAAGAGACCCAGTACTTC.